The clone carrying this TCR beta chain was detected ten times or more. This entry belongs to a study of T-cell memory formation after mild COVID-19. TCRdb itself ran the 5' RACE reads through MiXCR, one entry per CDR3 protein. This repertoire shows under 300,000 distinct CDR3 sequences, roughly 8.2% found once; its top ten account for approximately 23%. CDR3 length: 18 residues. CDR1 LNHNV and CDR2 YYDKDF come from the germline V gene (reference sequence). Between the trimmed V and J ends, which lost 3 bases and 5 bases, there was a span of 22 bases. The TCR comes from a man aged 18 to 35 who had mild COVID-19 (a few samples of this study predate the infection). Cell type and time point are not known. J is TRBJ2-2 and V is TRBV15; possibly TRBD1 for D (6 bases). The sequencing input was PBMCs or a T cell subset sorted from them (not recorded which). This CDR3 reads CATSSQGSSQFFTGELFF. As DNA, the CDR3 is TGTGCCACCAGCAGCCAGGGGTCCTCTCAATTTTTTACCGGGGAGCTGTTTTTT.